Given below is one T cell receptor (beta chain) in context. No cognate antigen has been identified for it. No clone much larger than this one lies a single base away; base qualities are absent. This specimen belongs to a study of blood T cells in healthy people across ages (dated by TCRdb to the mid-2010s). Describing the broader study: In model experiments, roughly one uniquely barcoded TCR beta cDNA molecule per two T cells was captured by template switching. The study analyzed two additional independent replicas of 1 million unique cDNA reads from the same blood draw for two donors, one aged 18 to 30 and one aged 80 or older. Donors were grouped into four age groups: young (average approximately 16 years), middle-aged (around 39), aged (about 60) and long-lived (approximately 82). Using deep sequencing normalized with unique cDNA molecular identifiers, the study measured how TCR beta repertoire diversity changes with age. To avoid experimental bias, donors of different ages were distributed randomly across sequencing lanes.

Donors were a few dozen systemically healthy Caucasian individuals from Russia aged 6 to 90 years. Approximately 11 milliliters of peripheral blood were drawn from each donor into EDTA-treated Vacutainer tubes. PBMCs were isolated by Ficoll-Paque density-gradient centrifugation, with at least 7 million obtained per sample. Trizol reagent was used to extract total RNA from the PBMCs, yielding at least 5 micrograms per sample. For every donor, an aliquot of PBMCs went through flow cytometry to measure the percentages of naive CD45RAhigh/CD27high T cells. Results the study describes overall, beyond this receptor: As age increased, observed TCR beta diversity per million T cells dropped in a roughly linear way, and a significant reduction was already evident by age 40. There was a strong correlation between observed TCR beta diversity and the percentage of naive T cells measured by flow cytometry. The CMV infection status of donors was not known, potentially confounding age-related changes in expanded clonotypes. Estimates of total diversity based on one million sequenced T cells were regarded as lower bounds and as underestimates. Compared with the aged group, the long-lived group had more naive CD4+ T cells, fewer expanded clones and increased TCR diversity, suggesting age selection. Since profiling was done on bulk unsorted PBMCs, naive and antigen-experienced compartments could not be conclusively compared.

The V end gives up 6 bases and the J end 7 bases, leaving 11 bases in the junction not matched to a gene. The cysteine opens and the phenylalanine closes a CDR3 of 15 amino acids. Of all the DNA, just the CDR3 is kept, 45 bases in frame from base 1. Library construction relied on 5' RACE. The listed sequencing device is Illumina HiSeq 2500. A second roughly 6 to 12 cycle PCR used a sample-barcoded 5' primer and a J-beta primer mix. A unique molecular identifier was introduced onto each TCR beta cDNA molecule by a template-switch 5' adaptor carrying 12 random nucleotides. Each sample yielded at least 2.5 million CDR3-containing paired-end reads. First-strand cDNA was synthesized from all RNA with the Mint cDNA synthesis kit, primed by a TRBC-specific oligonucleotide. After uracil-DNA glycosylase treatment, a first 18-cycle PCR used universal primers M1SS and BC2_uni_R on all cDNA. As for how the authors treated the data: For normalization, 1 million high-quality reads, each with a distinct molecular identifier, were randomly selected from each sample. Instead of being binned into consensus sequences, reads with shared molecular identifiers were discarded. CDR3 identification, clonotype clustering and error correction used MiTCR with a Q25 quality threshold and the strictest error-elimination algorithm. A nonparametric unseen species model with Euler transformation was used to estimate a lower bound on total TCR beta diversity. Using fastp at Q25 and MiXCR, TCRdb reprocessed the public reads and kept productive beta chains. A single entry per CDR3 protein holds the most common genes and DNA from its merged rows. These V and J calls originate from TCRdb's pipeline instead of the authors' own analysis. The sample profile shows approximately 800,000 distinct CDR3 sequences; approximately 35% of them were found once. The top ten clones comprise under 15% of the sample.

This receptor was taken from a man younger than 35 in good health. This sequence uses TRBV12-3 or TRBV12-4 and TRBJ2-5; TRBD2 fits 10 bases in the junction. What was sequenced was blood. The CDR3 reads as follows: CASSLGLAWSGTQYF. The bases are TGTGCCAGCAGCTTGGGACTAGCGTGGTCTGGGACCCAGTACTTC.